The 21 T cell receptor beta chains below were found in one sample sequenced in a study of cytomegalovirus exposure and HLA in healthy donors. 13 Jbeta primers and 60 Vbeta primers were used for the PCR. The assay was immunoSEQ multiplex PCR, and TCRdb's table has in-frame clones only and misses some. The data contain some 190,000 clones, 80% of them singletons. Sequenced sample: PBMCs. The receptor source for this set is a woman in her twenties or thirties in good health and CMV-seronegative.

The rearrangement uses TRBV5-1 and TRBJ1-4, with D possibly TRBD1 on 6 matching bases. This CDR3 has 15 residues. V lost 0 bases, J lost 3 bases, and 9 bases lay in between. Germline V lookup: CDR1 SGHRS, CDR2 YFSETQ. The CDR3 DNA reads TGCGCCAGCAGCTTGGGTCAGGGGCCTAATGAAAAACTGTTTTTT. Protein sequence: CASSLGQGPNEKLFF.

The chain links TRBV2 to TRBJ2-3; the D gene is possibly TRBD1 (5 bases). V was shortened by 3 bases and J by 4 bases, with 11 bases between the two germline ends. The V gene's germline CDR1 is SNHLY and CDR2 FYNNEI. CDR3 length: 14 amino acids. In DNA form, the CDR3 reads TGTGCCAGCAGTGACAGACAGACCTCAGATACGCAGTATTTT. Protein product: CASSDRQTSDTQYF.

This sequence joins TRBV7-2 and TRBJ1-5; no clear D. V lost 1 base and J lost 4, with 14 bases in between. From germline, CDR1 is SGHTA and CDR2 FQGNSA. CDR3 length equals 16 residues. CDR3 loop: CASSLGATDSNQPQHF. The DNA of the CDR3 is TGTGCCAGCAGCTTAGGGGCAACAGATAGTAATCAGCCCCAGCATTTT.

The rearrangement uses TRBV7-9 and TRBJ1-5; maybe TRBD1 (5 bases). This CDR3 is built from 15 residues. Germline V gene lookup returns CDR1 SEHNR and CDR2 FQNEAQ (reference sequence). V was cut by 4 bases and J by 4 bases, with 14 bases left in between. CDR3 region: CASSSSWGENQPQHF. The CDR3 DNA reads as TGTGCCAGCAGCTCTTCGTGGGGGGAGAATCAGCCCCAGCATTTT. Combining the CDR3 with reference TRBV7-9 and TRBJ1-5 gives the whole variable domain DTGVSQNPRHKITKRGQNVTFRCDPISEHNRLYWYRQTLGQGPEFLTYFQNEAQLEKSRLLSDRFSAERPKGSFSTLEIQRTEQGDSAMYLCASSSSWGENQPQHFGDGTRLSIL.

The CDR3 loop is CASSPQTGRAKNIQYF. CDR3 in DNA: TGTGCCAGCAGCCCCCAAACGGGGAGAGCCAAAAACATTCAGTACTTC. This chain links TRBV13 with TRBJ2-4, with D perhaps TRBD2 (5 bases). CDR1 and CDR2 from the germline V gene are PRHDT and FYEKMQ (reference sequence). Trimming shortened V by 5 bases and J by 0 bases, and 14 bases separated the two germline ends. CDR3 size: 16 residues. Looking up the rest from reference TRBV13 and TRBJ2-4 gives the full variable domain: AAGVIQSPRHLIKEKRETATLKCYPIPRHDTVYWYQQGPGQDPQFLISFYEKMQSDKGSIPDRFSAQQFSDYHSELNMSSLELGDSALYFCASSPQTGRAKNIQYFGAGTRLSVL.

The gene calls are TRBV9 and TRBJ2-2; D gene ambiguous. Germline V gives CDR1 SGDLS, CDR2 YYNGEE. V dropped 4 bases and J dropped 7 bases, with 14 bases sitting between them. This CDR3 region has 14 residues. CDR3 nucleotide sequence: TGTGCCAGCAGCTCCGGGTACCTGGGCGGGGAGCTGTTTTTT. Protein: CASSSGYLGGELFF.

This clone was detected a few times. The rearrangement links TRBV4-2 to TRBJ2-1; 8 bases are shared with TRBD2. Germline values: CDR1 LGHNA, CDR2 YNFKEQ. V lost 0 bases, J lost 2 bases, and 3 bases stayed unmatched. This CDR3 is 16 amino acids long. CDR3 DNA sequence: TGTGCCAGCAGCCAAGAGACTAGCGCTGCCTACAATGAGCAGTTCTTC. Translating it yields CASSQETSAAYNEQFF.

The chain joins TRBV9 to TRBJ2-3; 7 nucleotides align to TRBD1. The V and J ends lost 3 bases and 4 bases, in that order; junction bases with no gene match: 5. Germline V lookup: CDR1 SGDLS, CDR2 YYNGEE. The CDR3 sequence is 14 residues long. CDR3: CASSERQGPDTQYF. Here the CDR3 DNA reads TGTGCCAGCAGCGAAAGACAGGGCCCAGATACGCAGTATTTT.

This chain links TRBV15 with TRBJ1-4, with 7 bases fitting TRBD1. The CDR3 totals 16 residues. The trim removed 5 bases at V and 3 bases at J, leaving 9 bases unmatched. Germline V gene lookup returns CDR1 LNHNV and CDR2 YYDKDF (reference sequence). The DNA of the CDR3 is TGTGCCACCAGCGGAGGCAGGGGGTTTGCTAATGAAAAACTGTTTTTT. Translated: CATSGGRGFANEKLFF.

This rearrangement joins TRBV7-8 to TRBJ2-7; 9 bases match TRBD2. After removal of 6 bases from V and 6 bases from J, the junction contained 6 bases not matched to a gene. Germline CDR1 SGHVS, CDR2 FQNEAQ. The CDR3 runs 13 residues. As DNA, the CDR3 is TGTGCCAGCAGGATAGCGGGGGTTCCCGAGCAGTACTTC. Residues: CASRIAGVPEQYF.

The chain couples TRBV25-1 to TRBJ1-2; no firm D call. The CDR3 has 12 residues. Germline V gives CDR1 MGHDK, CDR2 SYGVNS. The V gene lost 3 bases and the J gene lost 9 bases, with 11 bases spanning the gap. The CDR3 DNA sequence: TGTGCCAGCAGTGATCCAGGTTCAAGCTACACCTTC. Translating it yields CASSDPGSSYTF.

The rearrangement joins TRBV7-2 to TRBJ1-2, with no clear D. The V gene's germline CDR1 is SGHTA and CDR2 FQGNSA. Deletions cut 2 bases from V and 5 bases from J, with 9 bases between. This CDR3 comprises 13 residues. Here the CDR3 reads CASSLPSQYGYTF. In DNA form, the CDR3 reads TGTGCCAGCAGCTTACCGAGTCAATATGGCTACACCTTC.

This clone was seen more than once but under ten times. The chain has TRBV5-1 and TRBJ1-5; maybe TRBD1 (6 bases). V was cut by 5 bases and J by 3 bases, with 12 bases left in between. The CDR3 covers 14 residues. Germline-derived CDR1 and CDR2 are SGHRS and YFSETQ. The CDR3 region is CASRAGGANQPQHF. Written as DNA, the CDR3 is TGCGCCAGCAGGGCGGGGGGCGCCAATCAGCCCCAGCATTTT.

This clone was seen a single time. The CDR3, as DNA: TGTGCCAGCAGTGCTGCCTTAGTGGGCCGGGAGACCCAGTACTTC. Residues: CASSAALVGRETQYF. The chain joins TRBV6-1 to TRBJ2-5; D is uncertain. V was shortened by 4 bases and J by 5 bases, with 17 bases between the two germline ends. This CDR3 comprises 15 residues. CDR1 MNHNS and CDR2 SASEGT come from the germline V gene.

This chain joins TRBV20-1 and TRBJ2-5, with a tentative D call TRBD1 (6 bases). Trimming pared 6 bases from V and 8 bases from J, leaving 13 bases between. Per germline, CDR1 DFQATT and CDR2 SNEGSKA (reference sequence). The CDR3 spans 11 residues. The CDR3: CSAPSGETQYF. The CDR3 region has the DNA TGCAGTGCCCCCTCAGGGGAAACCCAGTACTTC.

J is TRBJ1-4 and V is TRBV6-5; 8 positions agree with TRBD1. V lost 5 bases, J lost 8 bases, and 7 bases stayed unmatched. The CDR3 is 14 residues long. Germline CDR1 and CDR2: MNHEY and SVGAGI. In nucleotides, the CDR3 is TGTGCCAGCAGTAGACAGGGGATTGGGGAAAAACTGTTTTTT. It codes for CASSRQGIGEKLFF.

The V and J genes are TRBV6-5 and TRBJ2-5; 8 bases align to TRBD1. The CDR3 has 14 amino acids. V lost 6 bases and J lost 5; bases outside the gene matches: 8. From germline, CDR1 is MNHEY and CDR2 SVGAGI. DNA of the CDR3: TGTGCCAGCAGGCGCAGGGGGCGAGGGGAGACCCAGTACTTC. It specifies CASRRRGRGETQYF.

The chain combines TRBV7-2 with TRBJ1-6; 8 positions agree with TRBD1. V lost 5 bases, J lost 14 bases, and 11 bases stayed unmatched. Germline V lookup: CDR1 SGHTA, CDR2 FQGNSA. This CDR3 contains 14 residues. The CDR3 nucleotides read TGTGCCAGCAGCCTTGGACAGGGAGGTGGATCCCTCCACTTT. Protein product: CASSLGQGGGSLHF.

This clone showed up just once. The genes are TRBV5-1 and TRBJ2-7; TRBD1 aligns across 12 bases. Germline CDR1 reads SGHRS; CDR2 reads YFSETQ. J was trimmed by 6 bases and V by 7 bases; bases with no gene match: 8. The CDR3 is made up of 14 amino acids. The CDR3: CASSGDRGPREQYF. CDR3 bases: TGCGCCAGCTCAGGGGACAGGGGGCCTCGCGAGCAGTACTTC. The full variable domain, completed using reference TRBV5-1 and TRBJ2-7, is KAGVTQTPRYLIKTRGQQVTLSCSPISGHRSVSWYQQTPGQGLQFLFEYFSETQRNKGNFPGRFSGRQFSNSRSEMNVSTLELGDSALYLCASSGDRGPREQYFGPGTRLTVT.

The chain has TRBV2 and TRBJ1-2; 9 positions match TRBD1. The germline V gene encodes CDR1 SNHLY and CDR2 FYNNEI. Germline trimming cut 3 bases from V and 8 bases from J; bases unmatched to any gene: 16. The CDR3 is 17 residues long. CDR3 protein: CASSDTGTGTWRFGYTF. CDR3 coding DNA: TGTGCCAGCAGTGACACCGGGACAGGGACCTGGCGTTTCGGCTACACCTTC. The complete variable domain, with remaining parts taken from reference TRBV2 and TRBJ1-2, reads EPEVTQTPSHQVTQMGQEVILRCVPISNHLYFYWYRQILGQKVEFLVSFYNNEISEKSEIFDDQFSVERPDGSNFTLKIRSTKLEDSAMYFCASSDTGTGTWRFGYTFGSGTRLTVV.

The chain uses TRBV14 and TRBJ2-5; the D is unclear. Germline loops: CDR1 SGHDN, CDR2 FVKESK. Between the trimmed V and J ends, which lost 1 base and 4 bases, there was a span of 10 bases. CDR3 length: 14 amino acids. The CDR3 coding sequence is TGTGCCAGCAGCCAAGTAGGTCTAGGAGAGACCCAGTACTTC. This translates into CASSQVGLGETQYF.